The clone carrying this T cell receptor beta chain has only a few counts. Its antigen remains unidentified. The sample is drawn from a study of T cells after yellow fever vaccination. Study-level information: Where fractions had low cell numbers, libraries were prepared from them with the SMART-Seq v4 Ultra Low Input RNA kit.

The study, taken as a whole, reports: Within FACS-sorted repertoires, abundant clonotypes contaminating from the bulk population could be present.

TCRdb passed the 5' RACE reads through MiXCR, listing each CDR3 protein once. The table has around 500,000 distinct CDR3 sequences, less than 25% seen once; the top ten hold about 16%. V shed 1 base and J shed 0 bases, with 12 bases lying between them. The germline CDR1 and CDR2 sequences are LGHNA and YSLEER. This CDR3 region has 16 residues. This sequence originates from a man aged 18 to 30 who received the YFV17D yellow fever vaccine. Sequencing was performed on PBMCs, taken approximately 22 days after the first yellow fever vaccination. The chain employs TRBV4-3 and TRBJ1-1; a possible D gene is TRBD1 (5 bases). The CDR3 reads CASSQGPPRVNTEAFF. The CDR3 DNA reads TGCGCCAGCAGCCAAGGTCCCCCCAGGGTGAACACTGAAGCTTTCTTT.